This TCR beta chain derives from a study of CD8+ T cells in alopecia areata. Overall study: A regimen of oral tofacitinib, 5 to 10 mg twice daily, was given to treated patients.

Isolation of CD4+ and CD8+ T cells from PBMCs was achieved by sorting. The CDR3 has 15 amino acids. Between the trimmed V and J ends, which lost 6 bases and 4 bases, there was a span of 16 bases. Germline CDR1 MNHEY, CDR2 SMNVEV (reference sequence). RNA, once extracted, was reverse transcribed into cDNA for use as the sequencing template. Libraries were prepared by immunoSEQ multiplex PCR; TCRdb keeps only in-frame clonotypes and omits some of them. The sample has about 97,000 clones; around 45% are singletons. This chain links TRBV27 with TRBJ1-5; D call uncertain. Sequencing was performed on CD4+ T cells sorted from blood. This TCR was sampled from a human donor with alopecia areata. This chain's CDR3 is CASSPLHRKNQPQHF. As DNA, the CDR3 is TGTGCCAGCAGCCCCCTCCACCGGAAAAATCAGCCCCAGCATTTT.